This record concerns one T cell receptor beta chain sequence. TCRdb reprocessed the 5' RACE reads via MiXCR and lists one record per CDR3 protein. This sample has more than 80,000 distinct CDR3 sequences, with around an eighth found just once. The data stem from a study of T-cell memory formation after mild COVID-19. Germline V CDR1 and CDR2: MNHNS, SASEGT. This CDR3 contains 15 residues. V lost 1 base, J lost 0 bases, and 10 bases lay in between. This receptor was taken from an adult woman who had mild COVID-19 (a few samples of this study predate the infection). Cell type and time point are not known. Sequenced sample: PBMCs or a T cell subset sorted from them (not recorded which). This chain uses TRBV6-1 with TRBJ2-7; tentative D call: TRBD1 (5 bases). The CDR3 here is CASSEGTSISYEQYF. DNA for the CDR3: TGTGCCAGCAGTGAAGGGACATCCATCTCCTACGAGCAGTACTTC.